These T cell receptor beta chains were read from a single sample in a study of siplizumab effects on memory and regulatory T cells. Assay: immunoSEQ multiplex PCR; the TCRdb copy retains only in-frame clones and omits some. The sample yields about 100,000 clones, approximately 92% seen once. The specimen sequenced was CD4+ T cells sorted from blood. The receptors originated from a human donor in good health. Some clones in this sample may be carry-over from other donors' samples. Both conserved end residues are part of each CDR3. Each record gives: J gene, D gene, V gene, clone size, CDR3 protein, CDR3 DNA. D genes are given only for firm matches. Size values are once, few and many counts, or a class for expanded clones, and some rows have none.

TRBJ2-7,NA,TRBV2,NA,CASSDLSGDPLREQYF,TGTGCCAGCAGTGATTTGTCAGGGGATCCCCTTCGGGAGCAGTACTTC
TRBJ2-5,TRBD2,TRBV7-3,NA,CASSLLGRGSPKETQYF,TGTGCCAGCAGCTTACTGGGGAGGGGTTCCCCCAAAGAGACCCAGTACTTC
TRBJ2-3,TRBD1,TRBV5-6,NA,CASSLNRGVTDTQYF,TGTGCCAGCAGCTTGAACAGGGGAGTCACAGATACGCAGTATTTT
TRBJ1-2,TRBD1,TRBV10-3,NA,CATSGDREIYGYTF,TGTGCCACCTCGGGGGACAGGGAAATCTATGGCTACACCTTC
TRBJ2-7,NA,TRBV5-1,NA,CASSLGPAYEQYF,TGCGCCAGCAGCTTGGGCCCAGCTTACGAGCAGTACTTC
TRBJ2-1,TRBD2,TRBV9,NA,CASNPGGLAFFNEQFF,TGTGCCAGCAACCCCGGGGGACTAGCGTTTTTCAATGAGCAGTTCTTC
TRBJ2-7,TRBD1,TRBV11-1,few,CASSLTLETGLMDEQYF,TGTGCCAGCAGCTTAACGTTGGAGACAGGGCTTATGGACGAGCAGTACTTC
TRBJ1-2,NA,TRBV10-3,NA,CAISPGGARGNYGYTF,TGTGCCATCAGCCCGGGGGGGGCTAGGGGAAACTATGGCTACACCTTC
TRBJ2-7,NA,TRBV7-2,NA,CASGVGLETEQYF,TGTGCCAGCGGGGTGGGACTTGAAACTGAGCAGTACTTC
TRBJ2-2,TRBD2,TRBV7-3,NA,CASSLTPSGYTGELFF,TGTGCCAGCAGCTTAACTCCTAGCGGGTACACCGGGGAGCTGTTTTTT
TRBJ2-3,NA,TRBV5-1,NA,CASSLVTGETTDTQYF,TGCGCCAGCAGCTTGGTGACGGGGGAAACAACAGATACGCAGTATTTT
TRBJ2-7,NA,TRBV18,NA,CASSKFGDGEQYF,TGTGCCAGCTCAAAATTTGGGGACGGCGAGCAGTACTTC
TRBJ2-5,TRBD1,TRBV2,NA,CASSVGTGGRETQYF,TGTGCCAGCAGTGTCGGGACAGGGGGCCGAGAGACCCAGTACTTC
TRBJ2-2,TRBD1,TRBV19,NA,CASSSDLGGLFF,TGTGCCAGTAGTAGTGATTTAGGGGGCCTGTTTTTT
TRBJ1-3,NA,TRBV19,NA,CASSATTGIGNTIYF,TGTGCCAGTAGTGCAACGACAGGCATCGGAAACACCATATATTTT
TRBJ2-1,NA,TRBV11-3,NA,CASSSRGRDEQFF,TGTGCCAGCAGCTCCCGGGGGCGCGATGAGCAGTTCTTC
TRBJ2-6,TRBD1,TRBV5-4,NA,CASSPGTGTGANVLTF,TGTGCCAGCAGCCCGGGGACAGGGACTGGGGCCAACGTCCTGACTTTC
TRBJ1-1,NA,TRBV4-1,NA,CASSQDLRRSNTEAFF,TGCGCCAGCAGCCAAGATCTGAGACGGTCGAACACTGAAGCTTTCTTT
TRBJ2-7,NA,TRBV7-2,NA,CASSPYGGQYEQYF,TGTGCCAGCAGCCCCTATGGGGGTCAGTACGAGCAGTACTTC
TRBJ2-4,NA,TRBV7-2,once,CASTKGGVVKNIQYF,TGTGCCAGCACCAAAGGGGGGGTTGTCAAAAACATTCAGTACTTC
TRBJ2-5,NA,TRBV19,NA,CASSIASRGVGQETQYF,TGTGCCAGTAGTATAGCCAGTCGCGGGGTAGGCCAAGAGACCCAGTACTTC
TRBJ2-5,NA,TRBV10-3,NA,CAIGRGGQETQYF,TGTGCCATCGGCAGGGGAGGACAAGAGACCCAGTACTTC
TRBJ2-4,TRBD1,TRBV18,NA,CASSLKTGQGAAKNIQYF,TGTGCCAGCTCACTCAAGACAGGACAGGGGGCGGCCAAAAACATTCAGTACTTC
TRBJ2-2,NA,TRBV28,once,CASSSEIGELFF,TGTGCCAGCAGTTCAGAGATCGGGGAGCTGTTTTTT
TRBJ1-1,NA,TRBV18,few,CASSPPMQNTEAFF,TGTGCCAGCTCACCACCGATGCAGAACACTGAAGCTTTCTTT
TRBJ1-5,NA,TRBV28,NA,CASSSYQPQHF,TGTGCCAGCAGTTCGTACCAGCCCCAGCATTTT
TRBJ2-7,NA,TRBV29-1,NA,CSVVPQRASYEQYF,TGCAGCGTTGTTCCCCAGCGGGCGAGCTACGAGCAGTACTTC
TRBJ2-2,NA,TRBV6-4,few,CASSPNTGELFF,TGTGCCAGCAGTCCGAACACCGGGGAGCTGTTTTTT
TRBJ2-7,TRBD1,TRBV10-3,NA,CAISGGGKVGQGSYEQYF,TGTGCCATCAGTGGGGGGGGTAAAGTGGGACAGGGCTCCTACGAGCAGTACTTC
TRBJ1-5,NA,TRBV2,NA,CASSATGRNQPQHF,TGTGCCAGCAGCGCAACAGGGCGCAATCAGCCCCAGCATTTT
TRBJ2-7,TRBD1,TRBV6-6,NA,CASSYSGQGREHEQYF,TGTGCCAGCAGTTACTCCGGACAGGGGAGGGAGCACGAGCAGTACTTC
TRBJ2-2,TRBD1,TRBV28,NA,CASSEGQGIPGELFF,TGTGCCAGCAGTGAGGGACAGGGGATACCCGGGGAGCTGTTTTTT
TRBJ2-7,NA,TRBV11-3,NA,CASSLGSYEQYF,TGTGCCAGCAGCTTAGGCAGTTACGAGCAGTACTTC
TRBJ2-3,NA,TRBV5-1,NA,CATTTGTSTGGTDTQYF,TGCGCCACCACTACAGGAACTAGTACGGGGGGCACAGATACGCAGTATTTT
TRBJ1-1,NA,TRBV2,few,CASSRTANTEAFF,TGTGCCAGCTCACGGACAGCGAACACTGAAGCTTTCTTT
TRBJ2-3,TRBD2,TRBV5-1,NA,CASSLGGLAVDTQYF,TGCGCCAGCAGCTTGGGGGGACTAGCGGTGGATACGCAGTATTTT
TRBJ1-3,TRBD1,TRBV2,NA,CASSEMAGGSGNTIYF,TGTGCCAGCAGTGAAATGGCAGGGGGCTCTGGAAACACCATATATTTT
TRBJ2-7,TRBD2,TRBV11-3,NA,CASSSGTSLTYEQYF,TGTGCCAGCAGCTCCGGGACTAGCCTAACCTACGAGCAGTACTTC
TRBJ2-2,NA,TRBV5-1,NA,CASSLHNANTGELFF,TGCGCCAGCAGCTTGCACAACGCGAACACCGGGGAGCTGTTTTTT
TRBJ1-2,NA,TRBV30,once,CAWSGRNYGYTF,TGTGCCTGGAGTGGAAGAAACTATGGCTACACCTTC
TRBJ2-7,NA,TRBV7-9,NA,CASSLVVGNYEQYF,TGTGCCAGCAGCTTAGTAGTAGGAAATTACGAGCAGTACTTC
TRBJ2-3,NA,TRBV6-1,NA,CASSEEGVGGGARADTQYF,TGTGCCAGCAGTGAAGAGGGCGTGGGAGGGGGCGCCCGGGCAGATACGCAGTATTTT
TRBJ2-1,NA,TRBV11-1,NA,CASSSLMGGSYNEQFF,TGTGCCAGCAGCTCCCTTATGGGGGGCTCCTACAATGAGCAGTTCTTC
TRBJ2-1,TRBD2,TRBV10-2,NA,CASTAQRDGEQFF,TGCGCCAGCACCGCCCAGCGGGACGGTGAGCAGTTCTTC